Listed below are T cell receptor beta chains from one sample, sequenced in a study of T cell responses to AZD1222 COVID-19 vaccine. Some clones are missing from TCRdb's copy, which holds only in-frame ones; the method was immunoSEQ multiplex PCR. The table lists 90,000 to 150,000 clones, about 85% of them singletons, with roughly 6.2% in the top ten. This sample comprised peripheral blood, obtained on day 0 of AZD1222 vaccination. The source of these receptors is an adult in good health. The CDR3 runs from the conserved cysteine through the conserved F or W.

TRBJ2-7 | TRBV24-1 | CATSDSWTWTIGTYEQYF
TRBJ2-1 | TRBV12-3/TRBV12-4 | CASSFGSEQFF
TRBJ2-4 | TRBV5-1 | CASSLQGAKNIQYF
TRBJ1-1 | TRBV2 | CASSEQGGAGGIEAFF
TRBJ2-1 | TRBV9 | CASSPGLAGLEQFF
TRBJ2-1 | TRBV6-5 | CASSYDRAGKQFF
TRBJ2-5 | TRBV6-2/TRBV6-3 | CASSDREVGWETQYF
TRBJ2-5 | TRBV9 | CASSAEETQYF
TRBJ1-2 | TRBV5-4 | CASSLLRGLNYGYTF
TRBJ1-4 | TRBV11-1 | CASSGGESGEKLFF
TRBJ2-7 | TRBV3-1/TRBV3-2 | CASSHQSASYEQYF
TRBJ1-2 | TRBV29-1 | CSVFPGQAYGYTF
TRBJ2-6 | TRBV7-2 | CASSLEGHSGANVLTF
TRBJ1-2 | TRBV3-1/TRBV3-2 | CASSQVLDRGGYTF
TRBJ1-2 | TRBV4-1 | CASSQDPTGGNYGYTF
TRBJ1-2 | TRBV5-6 | CASSSRSTSYGYTF
TRBJ2-2 | TRBV6-5 | CASSYFGVPGTGELFF
TRBJ1-1 | TRBV2 | CASSGQSQTEAFF
TRBJ1-2 | TRBV18 | CASSPQTGPSYGYTF
TRBJ2-1 | TRBV7-8 | CASSPFYNEQFF
TRBJ2-3 | TRBV7-9 | CASSLALKPPTDTQYF
TRBJ1-2 | TRBV18 | CASSPLAGQKTYGYTF
TRBJ2-6 | TRBV12-3/TRBV12-4 | CASSAGGSVLTF
TRBJ2-7 | TRBV11-3 | CASSPIQVEEQYF
TRBJ2-1 | TRBV11-3 | CASSLALPTSGNNEQFF
TRBJ1-2 | TRBV7-9 | CASSLVGDRGDGYTF
TRBJ1-2 | TRBV29-1 | CSPGADYGYTF
TRBJ1-2 | TRBV29-1 | CSVGRSGYGYTF
TRBJ1-5 | TRBV15 | CATSRKGGQLNQPQHF
TRBJ2-7 | TRBV9 | CASSTRTGFPYEQYF
TRBJ2-2 | TRBV15 | CATSTSVGELFF
TRBJ2-3 | TRBV11-2 | CASSSYRGRTDTQYF
TRBJ1-1 | TRBV6-5 | CASSYGKGNTEAFF
TRBJ2-5 | TRBV9 | CASSDTREETQYF
TRBJ2-1 | TRBV7-6 | CASSSGVWGGGAGEQFF
TRBJ1-2 | TRBV29-1 | CSVGLREGGYGYTF
TRBJ2-7 | TRBV28 | CASSGDRTRYEQYF
TRBJ2-7 | TRBV6-5 | CASSPWGYEQYF
TRBJ1-5 | TRBV19 | CASSIARGAGQPQHF
TRBJ1-2 | TRBV7-9 | CASSFQGGNYGYTF
TRBJ2-7 | TRBV7-3 | CASSFGQGMGYEQYF
TRBJ2-3 | TRBV5-1 | CASSLVSTDTQYF
TRBJ2-2 | TRBV5-6 | CASSLTPTVTGELFF
TRBJ1-2 | TRBV3-1/TRBV3-2 | CASSPKGAHYGYTF
TRBJ2-5 | TRBV5-4 | CASSWGQVKETQYF
TRBJ2-7 | TRBV24-1 | CATSDFETGNEQYF
TRBJ1-4 | TRBV4-2 | CASRGAFEKLFF
TRBJ2-7 | TRBV19 | CASSMGRTGGYEQYF
TRBJ1-2 | TRBV7-2 | CASSLGQGYNYGYTF
TRBJ2-1 | TRBV7-9 | CASSTVTGGRDEQFF
TRBJ2-2 | TRBV6-4 | CASSDLPVGPPNTGELFF
TRBJ1-5 | TRBV28 | CATTQGREPQHF
TRBJ1-1 | TRBV5-1 | CASSRTGRDTEAFF
TRBJ2-5 | TRBV27 | CATRVQETQYF